Each of the 10 T cell receptor beta chains below was sequenced from the same sample in a study of blood T cell repertoires in COVID-19. This table comes from immunoSEQ multiplex PCR, and its TCRdb copy is limited to in-frame clones, with some not included. The sample yields 150,000 to 200,000 clones, just under 95% seen once. The source material was peripheral blood. These receptors originate from a woman in her forties or fifties with acute or convalescent COVID-19.

The sample holds a few counts of this clone. The chain has TRBV2 and TRBJ1-1; the D gene is possibly TRBD1 (5 bases). The germline CDR1 and CDR2 sequences are SNHLY and FYNNEI. The V end was cut by 11 bases, the J end by 2 bases, with 15 bases between. The CDR3 consists of 13 residues. CDR3 region: CADTGGDNTEAFF. The DNA for the CDR3 is TGTGCCGATACGGGGGGGGATAACACTGAAGCTTTCTTT. Based on the CDR3 plus reference TRBV2 and TRBJ1-1, the full variable domain is EPEVTQTPSHQVTQMGQEVILRCVPISNHLYFYWYRQILGQKVEFLVSFYNNEISEKSEIFDDQFSVERPDGSNFTLKIRSTKLEDSAMYFCADTGGDNTEAFFGQGTRLTVV.

The table lists this clone with a count of one. The chain joins TRBV4-3 to TRBJ1-1; D is possibly TRBD1 (6 bases). With 1 base removed from V and 8 bases from J, the gap between germline ends came to 14 bases. CDR1 is LGHNA and CDR2 is YSLEER in the germline V gene. The CDR3 has 14 residues. The CDR3 DNA follows: TGCGCCAGCAGCCAAGGGGTTGAGACAGGAGAAGCTTTCTTT. This sequence encodes CASSQGVETGEAFF.

This sequence joins TRBV9 and TRBJ1-2; possible D gene TRBD1, 5 bases. This CDR3 spans 13 amino acids. Germline V lookup: CDR1 SGDLS, CDR2 YYNGEE. V lost 3 bases to trimming and J lost 0 bases, with 6 bases between them. CDR3 protein: CASSEGANYGYTF. The CDR3 nucleotides are TGTGCCAGCAGCGAAGGGGCTAACTATGGCTACACCTTC.

A remark on this clone: This specimen includes other DNA sequences encoding the same CDR3. The rearrangement links TRBV27 to TRBJ2-7, with 9 bases aligning to TRBD1. The J segment lost 4 bases and the V segment lost 6 bases, leaving 4 bases of the junction unmatched. Looked up from germline, CDR1 is MNHEY and CDR2 is SMNVEV (reference sequence). The CDR3 loop spans 13 amino acids. CDR3 protein: CASSSGQGYEQYF. The CDR3 DNA follows: TGTGCCAGCAGCTCGGGACAGGGTTACGAGCAGTACTTC.

The CDR3 here is CASSLIQDRVYYEQYF. Here the CDR3 DNA reads TGTGCCAGCAGCTTAATACAGGACAGGGTTTACTACGAGCAGTACTTC. The gene calls are TRBV7-9 and TRBJ2-7; 8 bases match TRBD1. The trim removed 2 bases at V and 3 bases at J, leaving 9 bases unmatched. The CDR3 length is 16 residues. CDR1 is SEHNR and CDR2 is FQNEAQ in the germline V gene (reference sequence). Drawing the rest from reference TRBV7-9 and TRBJ2-7, the complete variable domain is DTGVSQNPRHKITKRGQNVTFRCDPISEHNRLYWYRQTLGQGPEFLTYFQNEAQLEKSRLLSDRFSAERPKGSFSTLEIQRTEQGDSAMYLCASSLIQDRVYYEQYFGPGTRLTVT.

The chain joins TRBV24-1 to TRBJ1-5; 7 nucleotides match TRBD1. The CDR3 is made up of 15 amino acids. Per the germline V gene, CDR1 is KGHDR and CDR2 is SFDVKD. Unmatched junction bases numbered 8, after V lost 6 bases and J lost 4 bases. CDR3: CATSPTGRSNQPQHF. The CDR3 region has the DNA TGTGCCACCAGTCCGACAGGGCGAAGTAATCAGCCCCAGCATTTT.

V is TRBV29-1 and J is TRBJ2-5; D gene unclear. The V end was cut by 3 bases, the J end by 2 bases, with 7 bases between. Germline CDR1 reads SQVTM; CDR2 reads ANQGSEA. The CDR3 is made up of 12 amino acids. The DNA of the CDR3 is TGCAGCGTTGAGGTCCAGCAAGAGACCCAGTACTTC. Translation gives CSVEVQQETQYF. Full variable domain (missing parts from reference TRBV29-1 and TRBJ2-5): SAVISQKPSRDICQRGTSLTIQCQVDSQVTMMFWYRQQPGQSLTLIATANQGSEATYESGFVIDKFPISRPNLTFSTLTVSNMSPEDSSIYLCSVEVQQETQYFGPGTRLLVL.

The rearrangement joins TRBV29-1 to TRBJ1-4; 7 bases are a match to TRBD1. The CDR3 spans 15 residues. CDR1 is SQVTM and CDR2 is ANQGSEA in the germline V gene. Unmatched junction bases numbered 10, after V lost 4 bases and J lost 5 bases. The CDR3 is CSVGIQGSRNEKLFF. CDR3 in DNA: TGCAGCGTTGGGATACAGGGGTCCCGCAATGAAAAACTGTTTTTT.

This sequence joins TRBV6-1 and TRBJ1-2; possibly TRBD1 for D (6 bases). The CDR3 consists of 15 residues. The germline gives CDR1 MNHNS, CDR2 SASEGT. Deletions cut 1 base from V and 0 bases from J, with 9 bases between. CDR3 coding DNA: TGTGCCAGCAGTGAAGGAAACAGGGCTAACTATGGCTACACCTTC. Its translation: CASSEGNRANYGYTF.

The chain links TRBV19 to TRBJ2-6; D is ambiguous. With 8 bases removed from V and 4 bases from J, the gap between germline ends came to 12 bases. The CDR3 totals 14 residues. CDR1 LNHDA and CDR2 SQIVND come from the germline V gene (reference sequence). CDR3 amino acids: CASHPRSGANVLTF. Written as DNA, the CDR3 is TGTGCCAGTCATCCCAGGTCCGGGGCCAACGTCCTGACTTTC.